This is a list of T cell receptor beta chains from one sample in a study of T-cell reconstitution after alpha-beta-depleted transplantation in children. TCRdb passed the PCR reads through MiXCR, listing each CDR3 protein once. The sample has roughly 610,000 distinct CDR3 sequences; roughly a tenth are singletons. This material consisted of PBMCs from the stem cell graft donor, taken from the stem cell graft. These TCRs come from a human donor who donated a stem cell graft to a child with acute myeloid leukemia. Both conserved end residues are part of each CDR3. The order of the fields is clone size, J gene, D gene, V gene, CDR3 DNA, CDR3 protein. A D gene is named only where the DNA matches it firmly. The size entry is marked missing in some rows and otherwise reads once, few, many or a size class.

.,TRBJ1-2,.,TRBV4-3,TGCGCCAGCAGCCAAGATCTAGGGGCAGTCATTGGCTACACCTTC,CASSQDLGAVIGYTF
few,TRBJ2-1,.,TRBV6-1,TGTGCCAGCAGACCCTCGGGACGGAGGAATGAGCAGTTCTTC,CASRPSGRRNEQFF
few,TRBJ1-2,.,TRBV27,TGTGCCAGCAGGCCCCAGGGTGGGTATGGCTACACCTTC,CASRPQGGYGYTF
.,TRBJ1-5,TRBD1,TRBV28,TGTGCCAGCAGTGAGCGACAGGGGCGCAGGGGGGTCCGCAATCAGCCCCAGCATTTT,CASSERQGRRGVRNQPQHF
few,TRBJ1-1,.,TRBV15,TGTGCCACCAGCAGGGCAGGGGATGTGAACACTGAAGCTTTCTTT,CATSRAGDVNTEAFF
many,TRBJ2-7,TRBD1,TRBV5-1,TGTGCCAGCAGTTTAAAGGGACAGGGCTACGAGCAGTACTTC,CASSLKGQGYEQYF
many,TRBJ1-6,.,TRBV15,TGTGCCACCAGCAGAGATGTTACAGGCAATTCACCCCTCCACTTT,CATSRDVTGNSPLHF
.,TRBJ2-3,TRBD1,TRBV5-1,TGCGCCAGCAGCTTGGCGGGACAGGGATACGATACGCAGTATTTT,CASSLAGQGYDTQYF
.,TRBJ2-3,TRBD2,TRBV29-1,TGCAGCGTTTTACTAGCGGGAATTGGCACAGATACGCAGTATTTT,CSVLLAGIGTDTQYF
few,TRBJ2-3,.,TRBV29-1,TGCAGCACCATGAGGGGAGCTACAGATACGCAGTATTTT,CSTMRGATDTQYF
many,TRBJ2-1,.,TRBV7-3,TGTGCCAGCAGCTTAAACCTAGCCAATGAGCAGTTCTTC,CASSLNLANEQFF
few,TRBJ1-1,TRBD1,TRBV14,TGTGCCAGCAGCCTCCGGACAGGACGGAACACTGAAGCTTTCTTT,CASSLRTGRNTEAFF
.,TRBJ1-5,.,TRBV28,TGTGCCAGCAGTTGGGCAGGGGATCAGCCCCAGCATTTT,CASSWAGDQPQHF
few,TRBJ2-7,TRBD2,TRBV20-1,TGCAGTGCTATTACTAGCGGAAATACCTACGAGCAGTACTTC,CSAITSGNTYEQYF
few,TRBJ1-2,.,TRBV2,TGTGCCAGCAGTGAGGGCATTATCTTAGGCTACACCTTC,CASSEGIILGYTF
many,TRBJ1-6,TRBD1,TRBV7-2,TGTGCCAGCAGCTTCGGGACGGACAGGTTGGGCTCACCCCTCCACTTT,CASSFGTDRLGSPLHF
few,TRBJ2-1,TRBD2,TRBV6-1,TGTGCCGCAAAAGTGAGCGGGACCTCCTACAATGAGCAGTTCTTC,CAAKVSGTSYNEQFF
few,TRBJ1-3,.,TRBV5-1,TGCGCCAGCAGCTTGATGGACAGCTCTGGAAACACCATATATTTT,CASSLMDSSGNTIYF
.,TRBJ2-7,TRBD2,TRBV29-1,TGCAGCCTGGCTTGGCTAGCGGGAGGCGAGCAGTACTTC,CSLAWLAGGEQYF
few,TRBJ2-3,.,TRBV12-3/TRBV12-4,TGTGCCAGCAGTTTCGAGGGACATAGCACAGATACGCAGTATTTT,CASSFEGHSTDTQYF
.,TRBJ2-1,TRBD1,TRBV12-3/TRBV12-4,TGTGCCAGCAGTTTTATTGGGACAGGGGTATCCAATGAGCAGTTCTTC,CASSFIGTGVSNEQFF
few,TRBJ1-5,.,TRBV12-3/TRBV12-4,TGTGCCAGCAGTTTATCTTTAATATCTAGTCAGCCCCAGCATTTT,CASSLSLISSQPQHF
few,TRBJ2-7,TRBD2,TRBV6-5,TGTGCCAGCAGTTACTCTAACCTAGCGGGATTAGTTAACGAGCAGTACTTC,CASSYSNLAGLVNEQYF
many,TRBJ2-1,TRBD2,TRBV29-1,TGCAGCGTTGAATTGCCCCTAGCGGGAGTTGGGGTTGAGCAGTTCTTC,CSVELPLAGVGVEQFF
many,TRBJ2-7,.,TRBV7-2,TGTGCCAGCAGCTTAGAAGGCGGGCCCTCCTACGAGCAGTACTTC,CASSLEGGPSYEQYF
many,TRBJ1-1,.,TRBV7-6,TGTGCCAGCAGCGAGGGGGGATATTGGACTGAAGCTTTCTTT,CASSEGGYWTEAFF
few,TRBJ2-3,TRBD2,TRBV2,TGTGTAAGCGGGGGACCAGGCACAGATACGCAGTATTTT,CVSGGPGTDTQYF
many,TRBJ1-1,.,TRBV3-1,TGTGCCAGCAGCTTCTCCGAGCGGGCGGCTTTCTTT,CASSFSERAAFF
few,TRBJ2-1,TRBD2,TRBV9,TGTGCCAGCAGCGTTCTAGCGGACCCCTCCTACAATGAGCAGTTCTTC,CASSVLADPSYNEQFF
few,TRBJ1-6,.,TRBV5-1,TGCGCCAGCAGCCCGGGACATAGCTCCTATAATTCACCCCTCCACTTT,CASSPGHSSYNSPLHF
many,TRBJ1-2,TRBD1,TRBV29-1,TGCAGCGTTATACAGGGACAGCAGAACTATGGCTACACCTTC,CSVIQGQQNYGYTF
few,TRBJ1-2,.,TRBV6-6,TGTGCCTCCCGACAGGCCTATGGCTACACCTTC,CASRQAYGYTF
few,TRBJ2-3,.,TRBV6-1,TGTGCCAGCAGTATAGCGGTGACTAGCACAGATACGCAGTATTTT,CASSIAVTSTDTQYF
many,TRBJ2-5,TRBD2,TRBV7-2,TGTGCCAGCAGCTTCCCCACAGCGGGAAAAGAGACCCAGTACTTC,CASSFPTAGKETQYF
.,TRBJ2-5,.,TRBV20-1,TGCAGTGCTAGAAGGGCTACGGGAGAGACCCAGTACTTC,CSARRATGETQYF
many,TRBJ2-2,.,TRBV24-1,TGTGCCACCAGTGACCTAGGGGAGCTGTTTTTT,CATSDLGELFF
few,TRBJ1-2,TRBD1,TRBV20-1,TGCAGTGCTAGCAGATCTGCCCTTATAGGGACAGGCGCGATCTTAGCCTTC,CSASRSALIGTGAILAF
.,TRBJ2-2,TRBD1,TRBV6-1,TGTGCCAGCAGCCGCACAGGGGGCCTTACCGGGGAGCTGTTTTTT,CASSRTGGLTGELFF
.,TRBJ2-1,.,TRBV14,TGTGCCAGCAGCCAAGACGATATGGCGAATGAGCAGTTCTTC,CASSQDDMANEQFF
.,TRBJ1-4,.,TRBV5-1,TGCGCCAGCAGCTTGATGGAAGGTCGGGAAAAACTGTTTTTT,CASSLMEGREKLFF
.,TRBJ2-3,.,TRBV4-2,TGTGCCAGCAGCCAACCAGGGTCCAGATTTACAGATACGCAGTATTTT,CASSQPGSRFTDTQYF
many,TRBJ2-7,.,TRBV20-1,TGCAGTGCAGAGGGACCGGCCGATTCCGAGCAGTACTTC,CSAEGPADSEQYF
few,TRBJ2-3,.,TRBV7-2,TGTGCCAGTCAGGGGAGGGCCAGGGATACGCAGTATTTT,CASQGRARDTQYF
few,TRBJ1-2,.,TRBV6-5,TGTGCCAGCAGTTACGGCCAAGATCGGGGCTACACCTTC,CASSYGQDRGYTF
few,TRBJ2-5,.,TRBV5-6,TGTGCCAGCAGCTTATACGCGGGGGAGACCCAGTACTTC,CASSLYAGETQYF
few,TRBJ2-3,.,TRBV6-1,TGTGCCAGCAGCTTTTCCACAGGGCGGATCACCCTCACAGATACGCAGTATTTT,CASSFSTGRITLTDTQYF
many,TRBJ2-1,.,TRBV5-1,TGCGCCAGCAGCTTGGTTGGGGCAGGGGATAACAATGAGCAGTTCTTC,CASSLVGAGDNNEQFF
few,TRBJ2-3,.,TRBV4-3,TGCGCCAGCAGCCCGGGGGCCCCCCCCAGACCTAGCACAGATACGCAGTATTTT,CASSPGAPPRPSTDTQYF
few,TRBJ2-2,.,TRBV6-2/TRBV6-3,TGTGCCAGCAGTTACTCGTCTGGGGGCGAAACCGGGGAGCTGTTTTTT,CASSYSSGGETGELFF
once,TRBJ2-5,.,TRBV29-1,TGCAGCTCCCGAGGGACCCTAGGGCAGACCCAGTACTTC,CSSRGTLGQTQYF
few,TRBJ1-2,TRBD1,TRBV20-1,TGCAGTGCTCATTTCCGGGACAGGGAAGCCTATGGCTACACCTTC,CSAHFRDREAYGYTF
few,TRBJ2-7,.,TRBV4-3,TGCGCCAGCAGCCAAGAGGTGAGGGGCTCCTACGAGCAGTACTTC,CASSQEVRGSYEQYF
many,TRBJ2-1,.,TRBV29-1,TGCAGCGTTGAAGGGAGCGGTACGGGAAATGAGCAGTTCTTC,CSVEGSGTGNEQFF
.,TRBJ2-2,.,TRBV29-1,TGCAGCGTTGAAAGGGGGGGAAAGGTCGGGGAGCTGTTTTTT,CSVERGGKVGELFF
.,TRBJ1-1,.,TRBV29-1,TGCAGCGTCGGGAACCCGTCGACCTCCCTGAACACTGAAGCTTTCTTT,CSVGNPSTSLNTEAFF
.,TRBJ2-3,TRBD1,TRBV5-1,TGCGCCAGCAGCTTTTACAGGGGGCCAGATACGCAGTATTTT,CASSFYRGPDTQYF
.,TRBJ1-1,.,TRBV6-1,TGTGCCAGCAGTGGGGTTAGGGTGACGAACACTGAAGCTTTCTTT,CASSGVRVTNTEAFF
many,TRBJ2-5,.,TRBV6-5,TGTGCCAGCAGTTCCCAAAACGGTCAAGAGACCCAGTACTTC,CASSSQNGQETQYF
.,TRBJ2-5,.,TRBV20-1,TGCAGTGCTAGAGGCAGGGAAAAGACCCAGTACTTC,CSARGREKTQYF
.,TRBJ1-2,TRBD1,TRBV7-2,TGTGCCAGCAGCTCCCGTCCCGGGACAGGGGTTGGTTATGGCTACACCTTC,CASSSRPGTGVGYGYTF